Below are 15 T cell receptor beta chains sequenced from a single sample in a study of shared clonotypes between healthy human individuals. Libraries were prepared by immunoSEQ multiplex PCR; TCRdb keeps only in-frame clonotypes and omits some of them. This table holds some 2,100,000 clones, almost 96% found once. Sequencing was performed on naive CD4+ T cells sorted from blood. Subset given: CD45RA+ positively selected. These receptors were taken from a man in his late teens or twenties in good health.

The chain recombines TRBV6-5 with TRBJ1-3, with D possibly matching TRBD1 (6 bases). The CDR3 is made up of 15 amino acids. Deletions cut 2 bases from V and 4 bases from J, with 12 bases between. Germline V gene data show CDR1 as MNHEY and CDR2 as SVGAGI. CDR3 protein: CASSYAGARGNTIYF. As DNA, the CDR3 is TGTGCCAGCAGTTACGCGGGGGCGCGGGGAAACACCATATATTTT.

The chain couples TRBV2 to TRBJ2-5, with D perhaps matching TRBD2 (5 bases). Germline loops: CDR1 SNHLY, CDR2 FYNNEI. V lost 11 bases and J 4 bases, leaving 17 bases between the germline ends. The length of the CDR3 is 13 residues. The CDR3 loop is CAGLPGNGETQYF. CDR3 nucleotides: TGTGCCGGCCTCCCCGGGAACGGAGAGACCCAGTACTTC.

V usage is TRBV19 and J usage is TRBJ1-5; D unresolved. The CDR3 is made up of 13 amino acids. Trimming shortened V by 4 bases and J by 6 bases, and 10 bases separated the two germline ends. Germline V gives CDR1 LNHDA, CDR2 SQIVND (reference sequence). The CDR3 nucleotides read TGTGCCAGTAGTAGCACGACTGTTCAGCCCCAGCATTTT. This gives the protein CASSSTTVQPQHF.

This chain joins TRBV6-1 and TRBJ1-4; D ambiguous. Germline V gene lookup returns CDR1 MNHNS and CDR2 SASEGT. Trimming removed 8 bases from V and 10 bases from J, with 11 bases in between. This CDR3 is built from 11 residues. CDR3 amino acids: CASRGAGKLFF. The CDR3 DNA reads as TGTGCCAGCCGGGGAGCGGGAAAACTGTTTTTT.

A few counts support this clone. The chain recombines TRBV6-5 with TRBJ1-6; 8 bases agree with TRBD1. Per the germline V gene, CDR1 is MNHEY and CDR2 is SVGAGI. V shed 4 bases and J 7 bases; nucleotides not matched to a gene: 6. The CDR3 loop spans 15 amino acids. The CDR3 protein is CASSWGTGTNSPLHF. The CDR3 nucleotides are TGTGCCAGCAGTTGGGGGACAGGAACCAATTCACCCCTCCACTTT.

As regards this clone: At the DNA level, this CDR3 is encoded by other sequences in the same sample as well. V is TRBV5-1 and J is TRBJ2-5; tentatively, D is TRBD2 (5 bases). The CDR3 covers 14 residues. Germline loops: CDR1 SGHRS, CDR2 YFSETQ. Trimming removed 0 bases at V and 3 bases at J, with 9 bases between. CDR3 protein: CASSLDGIEETQYF. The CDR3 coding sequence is TGCGCCAGCAGCTTGGACGGGATCGAAGAGACCCAGTACTTC.

CDR3 DNA sequence: TGCAGCGTTGCACTAAACTCCTACAATGAGCAGTTCTTC. Translating gives CSVALNSYNEQFF. V gene TRBV29-1 combines with J gene TRBJ2-1; D is unresolved. V shed 4 bases and J shed 0 bases, with 7 bases lying between them. CDR3 length: 13 residues. CDR1 is SQVTM and CDR2 is ANQGSEA in the germline V gene.

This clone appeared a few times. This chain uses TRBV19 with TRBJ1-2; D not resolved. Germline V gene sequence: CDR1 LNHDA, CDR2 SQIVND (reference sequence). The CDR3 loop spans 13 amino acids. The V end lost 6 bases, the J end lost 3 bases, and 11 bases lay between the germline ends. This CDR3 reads CASRPTGDYGYTF. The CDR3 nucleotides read TGTGCCAGTAGACCGACGGGAGACTATGGCTACACCTTC.

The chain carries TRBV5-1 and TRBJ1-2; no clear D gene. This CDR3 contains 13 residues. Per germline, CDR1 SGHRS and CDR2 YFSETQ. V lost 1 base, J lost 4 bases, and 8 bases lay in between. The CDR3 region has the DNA TGCGCCAGCAGCTTGAGTCAGGTCTATGGCTACACCTTC. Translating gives CASSLSQVYGYTF.

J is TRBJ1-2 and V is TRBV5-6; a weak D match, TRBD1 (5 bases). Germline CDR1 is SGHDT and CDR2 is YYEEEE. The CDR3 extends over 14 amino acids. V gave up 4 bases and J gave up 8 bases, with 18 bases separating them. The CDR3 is CASSPRGYGTGYTF. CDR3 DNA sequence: TGTGCCAGCAGCCCGAGGGGTTACGGGACCGGCTACACCTTC.

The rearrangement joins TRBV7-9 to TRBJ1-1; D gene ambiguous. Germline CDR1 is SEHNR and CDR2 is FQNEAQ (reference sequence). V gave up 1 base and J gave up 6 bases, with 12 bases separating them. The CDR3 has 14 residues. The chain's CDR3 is CASSLGGSSAEAFF. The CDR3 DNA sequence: TGTGCCAGCAGCTTAGGCGGGAGTAGCGCTGAAGCTTTCTTT.

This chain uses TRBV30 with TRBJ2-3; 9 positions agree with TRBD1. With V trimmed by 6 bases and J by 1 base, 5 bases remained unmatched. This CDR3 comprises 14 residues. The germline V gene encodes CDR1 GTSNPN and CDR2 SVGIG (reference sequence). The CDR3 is CACTTGGRTDTQYF. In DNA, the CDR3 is TGTGCCTGCACGACAGGGGGTCGCACAGATACGCAGTATTTT.

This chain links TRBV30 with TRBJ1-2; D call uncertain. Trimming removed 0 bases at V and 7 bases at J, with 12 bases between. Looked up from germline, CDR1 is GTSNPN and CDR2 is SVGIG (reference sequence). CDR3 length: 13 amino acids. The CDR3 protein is CAWSVTSGFGYTF. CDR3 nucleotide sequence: TGTGCCTGGAGTGTGACCTCCGGATTTGGCTACACCTTC.

CDR3 DNA: TGTGCCAGCAGCTTAGATCCCGGGGGCGCAGAGACCCAGTACTTC. This encodes CASSLDPGGAETQYF. J is TRBJ2-5 and V is TRBV11-2, with D perhaps matching TRBD1 or TRBD2 (6 bases each). V was cut by 0 bases and J by 4 bases, with 12 bases left in between. CDR3 length: 15 amino acids. Germline V gene sequence: CDR1 SGHAT, CDR2 FQNNGV.

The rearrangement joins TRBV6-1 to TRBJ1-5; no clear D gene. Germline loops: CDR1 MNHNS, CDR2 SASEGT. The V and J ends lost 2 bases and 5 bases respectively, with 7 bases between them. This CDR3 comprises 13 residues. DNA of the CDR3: TGTGCCAGCAGTGAATTAAAGGATCAGCCCCAGCATTTT. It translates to CASSELKDQPQHF.